A selection of T cell receptor beta chains follows, all from one sample in a study of T-cell memory formation after mild COVID-19. TCRdb called the 5' RACE reads again in MiXCR, with one record for every CDR3 protein. The table has 150,000 to 200,000 distinct CDR3 sequences, roughly 16% seen once. Sequencing input: PBMCs or a T cell subset sorted from them (not recorded which). Receptors were obtained from an adult woman who had mild COVID-19 (a few samples of this study predate the infection). Cell type and time point are not known. Each CDR3 is given with its conserved first and last residue. D genes are given only for firm matches. Size tells how often a clone was seen (once, few, many) or the class of an expanded clone, and some rows leave it out.

D	V	size	J	length	CDR3	DNA
-	TRBV24-1	-	TRBJ1-2	12	CATSDPGNGYTF	TGTGCCACCAGTGATCCCGGTAACGGCTACACCTTC
TRBD2	TRBV12-3/TRBV12-4	few	TRBJ2-1	14	CASSYAGGWDEQFF	TGTGCCAGCAGCTACGCGGGGGGGTGGGATGAGCAGTTCTTC
TRBD1	TRBV2	-	TRBJ2-2	15	CASSSRQGGTGELFF	TGTGCCAGCAGTTCTCGACAGGGGGGGACCGGGGAGCTGTTTTTT
-	TRBV6-2/TRBV6-3	-	TRBJ2-7	16	CASSYSTGWSTYEQYF	TGTGCCAGCAGTTACTCCACAGGGTGGTCGACCTACGAGCAGTACTTC
-	TRBV5-6	-	TRBJ1-2	13	CASSLSGVPGYTF	TGTGCCAGCAGCTTGTCCGGGGTTCCTGGCTACACCTTC
TRBD2	TRBV14	-	TRBJ2-1	17	CASSQDRTSGYRVEQFF	TGTGCCAGCAGCCAAGATCGGACTAGCGGGTACCGTGTCGAGCAGTTCTTC
TRBD2	TRBV11-2	-	TRBJ2-5	16	CASSTLAGGLGETQYF	TGTGCCAGCAGCACCTTAGCGGGAGGGCTGGGAGAGACCCAGTACTTC
TRBD1	TRBV7-2	many	TRBJ2-5	15	CASSLAPTGGETQYF	TGTGCCAGCAGCTTAGCACCCACAGGGGGGGAGACCCAGTACTTC
TRBD2	TRBV7-9	few	TRBJ2-1	15	CASSLAEGLAGEQFF	TGTGCCAGCAGCTTAGCGGAGGGTCTAGCGGGAGAGCAGTTCTTC
-	TRBV5-6	few	TRBJ2-7	11	CASSLDDEQYF	TGTGCCAGCAGCTTGGACGACGAGCAGTACTTC
-	TRBV5-1	few	TRBJ2-4	12	CASSYPGELQYF	TGCGCCAGCAGCTATCCAGGGGAACTTCAGTACTTC
-	TRBV20-1	-	TRBJ2-3	14	CSAPGKSSTDTQYF	TGCAGTGCTCCAGGGAAATCTAGCACAGATACGCAGTATTTT
-	TRBV20-1	few	TRBJ2-4	14	CSVPGYLAKNIQYF	TGCAGTGTGCCGGGGTACTTAGCCAAAAACATTCAGTACTTC
-	TRBV4-1	few	TRBJ2-2	14	CASSQPSGTGELFF	TGCGCCAGCAGCCAACCCAGTGGGACCGGGGAGCTGTTTTTT
TRBD2	TRBV6-5	-	TRBJ2-5	17	CASSSGTSGRTEETQYF	TGTGCCAGCAGTAGCGGGACTAGCGGGAGGACGGAAGAGACCCAGTACTTC
TRBD1	TRBV12-3/TRBV12-4	few	TRBJ2-7	17	CASREDRRALGSYEQYF	TGTGCCAGCAGGGAGGACAGGAGAGCCTTGGGGTCCTACGAGCAGTACTTC
-	TRBV7-2	-	TRBJ2-7	15	CASSLVQGISYEQYF	TGTGCCAGCAGCTTAGTCCAGGGGATCTCCTACGAGCAGTACTTC
-	TRBV6-6	-	TRBJ1-1	15	CASRPREIAPTEAFF	TGTGCCAGCAGGCCCCGGGAGATCGCCCCCACTGAAGCTTTCTTT
TRBD1	TRBV24-1	once	TRBJ1-1	14	CATSATGGRTEAFF	TGTGCCACCAGTGCTACAGGGGGCAGAACTGAAGCTTTCTTT
TRBD2	TRBV3-1	few	TRBJ2-5	17	CASSQGLAGGNQETQYF	TGTGCCAGCAGCCAAGGACTAGCGGGGGGAAACCAAGAGACCCAGTACTTC
TRBD1	TRBV2	-	TRBJ2-3	14	CASGGQGGTDTQYF	TGTGCCAGCGGGGGACAGGGGGGCACAGATACGCAGTATTTT
TRBD1	TRBV7-2	-	TRBJ2-5	14	CASSAGTGNPTQYF	TGTGCCAGCAGCGCCGGGACAGGGAATCCGACCCAGTACTTC
TRBD1	TRBV5-5	-	TRBJ1-2	17	CASSLGTGGASSYGYTF	TGTGCCAGCAGTCTCGGGACAGGGGGCGCGAGTAGCTATGGCTACACCTTC
-	TRBV25-1	-	TRBJ1-1	15	CASTGTSDLNTEAFF	TGTGCCAGCACCGGGACTTCGGATCTGAACACTGAAGCTTTCTTT
-	TRBV7-2	few	TRBJ2-7	15	CASSLVSGSSYEQYF	TGTGCCAGCAGCTTAGTTTCAGGGTCCTCCTACGAGCAGTACTTC
-	TRBV20-1	few	TRBJ1-2	16	CSARGIGLQGVLGYTF	TGCAGTGCTAGAGGGATCGGGTTGCAGGGAGTGCTTGGCTACACCTTC
TRBD2	TRBV7-6	few	TRBJ2-1	17	CASTVRGGGGSYNEQFF	TGTGCCAGCACCGTGCGGGGCGGGGGTGGCTCCTACAATGAGCAGTTCTTC
-	TRBV7-2	many	TRBJ2-1	15	CASSLAALSHNEQFF	TGTGCCAGCAGCTTAGCCGCCCTCAGCCACAATGAGCAGTTCTTC
TRBD1	TRBV5-1	-	TRBJ1-4	15	CASSLASGQGEKLFF	TGCGCCAGCAGCTTGGCCTCGGGACAGGGTGAAAAACTGTTTTTT
TRBD2	TRBV14	-	TRBJ2-7	16	CASSQGLAGPSYEQYF	TGTGCCAGCAGCCAAGGACTAGCGGGACCCTCCTACGAGCAGTACTTC